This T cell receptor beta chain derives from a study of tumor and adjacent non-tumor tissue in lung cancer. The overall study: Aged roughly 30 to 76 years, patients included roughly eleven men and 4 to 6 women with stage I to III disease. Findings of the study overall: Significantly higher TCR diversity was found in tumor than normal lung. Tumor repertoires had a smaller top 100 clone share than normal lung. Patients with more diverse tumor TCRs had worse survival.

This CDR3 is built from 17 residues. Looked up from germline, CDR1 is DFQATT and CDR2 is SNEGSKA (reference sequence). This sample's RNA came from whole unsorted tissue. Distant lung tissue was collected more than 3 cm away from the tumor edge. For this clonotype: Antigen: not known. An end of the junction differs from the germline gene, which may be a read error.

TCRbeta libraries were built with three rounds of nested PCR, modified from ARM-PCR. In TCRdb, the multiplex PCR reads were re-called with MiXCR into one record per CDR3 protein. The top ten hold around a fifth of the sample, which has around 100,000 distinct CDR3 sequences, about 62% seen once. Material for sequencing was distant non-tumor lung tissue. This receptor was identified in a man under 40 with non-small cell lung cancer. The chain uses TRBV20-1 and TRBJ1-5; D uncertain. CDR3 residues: CSARDLSSKVMNQPQHF. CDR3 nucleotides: TGCAGTGCTAGAGATCTCTCCTCGAAAGTAATGAATCAGCCCCAGCACTTT.